The TCR beta chain under discussion was sequenced for a study of cytomegalovirus exposure and HLA in healthy donors. Study information: The 110 or so validation repertoires were produced on the same platform as the roughly 700 repertoires of the first cohort. This was reported in a later analysis.

A single count supports this clone. Its antigen is as yet unknown. Study-wide findings and caveats: Three CMV-associated chains were confirmed in vitro to be specific for CMV antigens. Among TCR beta chains, those listed as cytomegalovirus-associated numbered some 160. One later analysis, an examination of the 120 validation repertoires, found that first-cohort TCR clusters tended to co-occur in them.

The method was immunoSEQ multiplex PCR; TCRdb's version includes in-frame clones alone and lacks a portion of them. Of some 100,000 clones listed, more than 75% are singletons. The V gene end was trimmed by 6 bases and the J gene end by 0 bases; junction bases not matched to a gene: 10. The CDR3 totals 17 residues. CDR1 is SGHTA and CDR2 is FQGNSA in the germline V gene. The V call is TRBV7-2, the J call TRBJ2-3; 9 bases line up with TRBD2. This TCR came from a young man in good health and CMV-seronegative. Sequencing was done on a sample of PBMCs. The CDR3 bases are TGTGCCAGCAGTTTCTACCTAAGCGGGAGGAGCACAGATACGCAGTATTTT. It yields the protein CASSFYLSGRSTDTQYF.